These 6 T cell receptor beta chains originate from one sample sequenced in a study of CD4 T cells in relation to SARS-CoV-2 and coronaviruses. The antigens for these receptors are not known. Profiled with immunoSEQ multiplex PCR; TCRdb holds only in-frame clones, not every one. The repertoire has roughly 18,000 clones, around 74% of them found once; the top ten carry approximately 30%. Before the COVID-19 pandemic, during about 2011-2018, CD4+ T cells were taken from unexposed donors. The cells were cultured for about ten days before CD4+ T cells were isolated. Material: CD4+ T cells from PBMCs, cultured in vitro. The receptors originated from a human donor in good health.

This clone has a handful of counts. The chain combines TRBV6-5 with TRBJ2-2; 10 bases are a match to TRBD1. The V segment lost 4 bases and the J segment 6 bases; nucleotides outside the gene matches: 8. In germline, CDR1 is MNHEY, CDR2 SVGAGI. This CDR3 has 16 residues. CDR3 nucleotide sequence: TGTGCCAGCAGTTGGTCGCTTGGACAGGGGGCCGGGGAGCTGTTTTTT. Residues: CASSWSLGQGAGELFF.

The V and J genes are TRBV27 and TRBJ2-3; 10 nucleotides match TRBD1. Germline V gives CDR1 MNHEY, CDR2 SMNVEV (reference sequence). CDR3 length equals 16 residues. The junction had 10 bases not matched to a gene; V was cut back by 5 bases and J by 5 bases. The CDR3 is CASSDQLGTGVDTQYF. The CDR3 DNA sequence: TGTGCCAGCAGTGATCAACTCGGGACAGGGGTAGATACGCAGTATTTT.

V and J are TRBV19 and TRBJ2-7; maybe TRBD1 (5 bases). Trimming shortened V by 3 bases and J by 2 bases, and 14 bases separated the two germline ends. CDR3 length: 15 residues. CDR1 is LNHDA, CDR2 SQIVND, per germline (reference sequence). CDR3 region: CASSMIQGGPYEQYF. For the CDR3, the DNA is TGTGCCAGTAGTATGATCCAGGGTGGTCCCTACGAGCAGTACTTC.

As DNA, the CDR3 is TGTGCCAGCTCACCACCGTCAGGGGACGAGCAGTACTTC. Its translation is CASSPPSGDEQYF. The rearrangement uses TRBV18 and TRBJ2-7, with D perhaps matching TRBD1 (6 bases). The CDR3 has 13 amino acids. Germline V gives CDR1 KGHSH, CDR2 LQKENI. V lost 0 bases to trimming and J lost 5 bases, with 8 bases between them.

The gene calls are TRBV27 and TRBJ1-1, with no clear D. The CDR3 has 12 amino acids. Deletions cut 6 bases from V and 5 bases from J, with 10 bases between. The germline gives CDR1 MNHEY, CDR2 SMNVEV (reference sequence). This CDR3 reads CASSPGGTEAFF. Written as DNA, the CDR3 is TGTGCCAGCAGCCCGGGTGGGACTGAAGCTTTCTTT.

The chain has TRBV7-3 and TRBJ2-2; 7 nucleotides agree with TRBD1. Trimming removed 5 bases from V and 5 bases from J; junction bases left unmatched: 8. The germline gives CDR1 SGHTA, CDR2 FQGTGA. The CDR3 sequence is 15 residues long. The CDR3 is CASSQVGQSTGELFF. DNA of the CDR3: TGTGCCAGCAGCCAAGTGGGACAGTCGACCGGGGAGCTGTTTTTT.